Listed below are T cell receptor beta chains from one sample, sequenced in a study of response to subunit inactivated influenza vaccine. TCRdb processed the RT-PCR reads anew with MiXCR; each CDR3 protein has one entry. This table has some 500,000 distinct CDR3 sequences, around 25% appearing once. The sequencing here drew on CD4+ T cells sorted from PBMCs, taken 5 days after vaccination. The receptors shown here come from a man between 50 and 59 years old who received an inactivated influenza vaccine. The CDR3 runs from the conserved cysteine through the conserved F or W. Each record gives: J gene, V gene, D gene, clone size, CDR3 protein, CDR3 DNA. A D gene is named only where the DNA matches it firmly. Clone size is given for some rows only: seen once, a few or many times, or a class if the clone is expanded.

TRBJ2-1 TRBV11-2 NA few CASSSLRKQFF TGTGCCAGCAGCTCTCTCCGTAAGCAGTTCTTC
TRBJ2-1 TRBV12-3/TRBV12-4 NA many CASSLVGYNEQFF TGTGCCAGCAGTTTAGTCGGCTACAATGAGCAGTTCTTC
TRBJ2-1 TRBV5-1 NA NA CASIGPGSSYNEQFF TGCGCCAGCATTGGGCCTGGAAGCTCCTACAATGAGCAGTTCTTC
TRBJ2-7 TRBV6-5 TRBD1 few CASSYSGQGRDEQYF TGTGCCAGCAGTTACTCGGGACAGGGCCGGGACGAGCAGTACTTC
TRBJ1-2 TRBV4-3 NA NA CASSQDRAFGGYGYTF TGCGCCAGCAGCCAAGATCGCGCATTCGGCGGCTATGGCTACACCTTC
TRBJ2-1 TRBV7-2 NA once CASSLGRVSSYNEQFF TGTGCCAGCAGCTTAGGACGGGTTAGCTCCTACAATGAGCAGTTCTTC
TRBJ1-5 TRBV20-1 TRBD1 NA CSASSGTGGNQPQHF TGCAGTGCTAGCTCCGGGACAGGGGGCAATCAGCCCCAGCATTTT
TRBJ2-4 TRBV18 TRBD1 few CASSPTGDAKNIQYF TGTGCCAGCTCACCGACAGGGGACGCCAAAAACATTCAGTACTTC
TRBJ2-2 TRBV7-9 TRBD1 NA CASSLGQVGELFF TGTGCCAGCAGCCTTGGACAGGTCGGGGAGCTGTTTTTT
TRBJ2-7 TRBV20-1 NA NA CSAVVGARSYEQYF TGCAGTGCGGTGGTAGGGGCGCGGTCCTACGAGCAGTACTTC
TRBJ2-1 TRBV7-9 TRBD2 few CASSGGTSGDYNEQFF TGTGCCAGCAGCGGAGGGACTAGCGGGGACTACAATGAGCAGTTCTTC
TRBJ2-3 TRBV4-2 TRBD2 many CASSPQGTSGGTTDTQYF TGTGCCAGCAGCCCACAAGGGACTAGCGGGGGGACCACAGATACGCAGTATTTT